One TCR beta chain is described in this entry. The V and J ends lost 2 bases and 4 bases, in that order; junction bases with no gene match: 1. Germline CDR1 MRHNA, CDR2 SNTAGT. The CDR3 is 14 amino acids. This sample is part of a study of OX40 agonist ivuxolimab in advanced cancers. Generated by immunoSEQ multiplex PCR, the TCRdb table keeps only in-frame clones and is missing some. The sample contains over 15,000 clones, about 92% of which appear only once. The source is an adult with an advanced solid tumor such as melanoma, head and neck, liver or kidney cancer. The specimen comprised CD4+ or CD8+ T cells sorted from blood, sampled in a trial of the OX40 agonist ivuxolimab. V is TRBV6-4 and J is TRBJ2-1; 8 nucleotides match TRBD2. The CDR3 reads CASSDQRGYNEQFF. The CDR3 DNA reads as TGTGCCAGCAGTGACCAGCGGGGGTACAATGAGCAGTTCTTC.